The clone carrying this TCR beta chain was seen a handful of times. Its antigen remains unknown. This entry belongs to a study of T cell repertoires in cytomegalovirus infection. Study-wide context: It was the public TCR beta signatures that indicated both CMV infection and matching HLA type.

TCRdb analysed the reads with MiXCR anew, one entry per CDR3 protein. Of approximately 500,000 distinct CDR3 sequences listed, about 11% are singletons. General study points: Identification of carriers of CMV plus the relevant HLA was performed using cumulative public TCR beta family frequency. HLA-C-restricted, CMV-specific TCR beta clonotypes were dominant ex vivo.

Trimming cost V 4 bases and J 2 bases, with 8 bases left between them. The germline V gene has CDR1 LGHDT and CDR2 YNNKEL (reference sequence). The CDR3 consists of 13 residues. This receptor was identified in a human donor in good health (CMV status not recorded). Some clones in this sample may be carry-over from other donors' samples. The chain carries TRBV3-1 and TRBJ2-5; D is ambiguous. The specimen was PBMCs. The CDR3 here is CASSPPQQETQYF. CDR3 nucleotide sequence: TGTGCCAGCAGCCCCCCCCAACAAGAGACCCAGTACTTC.